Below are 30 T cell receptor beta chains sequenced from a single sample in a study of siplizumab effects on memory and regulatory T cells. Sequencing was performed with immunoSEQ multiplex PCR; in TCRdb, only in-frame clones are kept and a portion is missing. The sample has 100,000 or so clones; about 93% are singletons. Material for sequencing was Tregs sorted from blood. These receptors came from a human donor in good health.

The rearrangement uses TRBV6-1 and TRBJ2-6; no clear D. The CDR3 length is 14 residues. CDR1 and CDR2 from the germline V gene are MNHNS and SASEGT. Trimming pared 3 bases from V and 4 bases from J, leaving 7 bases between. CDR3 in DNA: TGTGCCAGCAGTGATATTTACGGGGCCAACGTCCTGACTTTC. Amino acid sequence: CASSDIYGANVLTF.

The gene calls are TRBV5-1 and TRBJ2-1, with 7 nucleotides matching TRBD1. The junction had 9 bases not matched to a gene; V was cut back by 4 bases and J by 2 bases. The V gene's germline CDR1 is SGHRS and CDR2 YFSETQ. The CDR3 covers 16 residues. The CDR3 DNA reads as TGCGCCAGCAGCGCTAGCACAGGGGTAGCCTACAATGAGCAGTTCTTC. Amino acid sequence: CASSASTGVAYNEQFF. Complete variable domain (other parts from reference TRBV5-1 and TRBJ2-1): KAGVTQTPRYLIKTRGQQVTLSCSPISGHRSVSWYQQTPGQGLQFLFEYFSETQRNKGNFPGRFSGRQFSNSRSEMNVSTLELGDSALYLCASSASTGVAYNEQFFGPGTRLTVL.

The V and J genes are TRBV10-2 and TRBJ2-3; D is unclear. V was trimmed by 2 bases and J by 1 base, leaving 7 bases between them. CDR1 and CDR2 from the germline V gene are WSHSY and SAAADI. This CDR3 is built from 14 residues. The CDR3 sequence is CASSERIGTDTQYF. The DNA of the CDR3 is TGCGCCAGCAGTGAGAGGATTGGCACAGATACGCAGTATTTT.

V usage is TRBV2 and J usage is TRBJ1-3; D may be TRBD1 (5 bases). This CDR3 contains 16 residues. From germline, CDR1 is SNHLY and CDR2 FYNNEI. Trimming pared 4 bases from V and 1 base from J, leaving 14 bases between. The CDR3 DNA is TGTGCCAGCAGTGCAGGGTTGGCACTGTCTGGAAACACCATATATTTT. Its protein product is CASSAGLALSGNTIYF.

The CDR3 protein is CASTSGGNTGELFF. CDR3 nucleotide sequence: TGTGCCAGTACGTCCGGGGGGAACACCGGGGAGCTGTTTTTT. This chain joins TRBV6-1 and TRBJ2-2, with D possibly matching TRBD2 (6 bases). The CDR3 has 14 residues. V was shortened by 9 bases and J by 1 base, with 12 bases between the two germline ends. Germline CDR1 is MNHNS and CDR2 is SASEGT.

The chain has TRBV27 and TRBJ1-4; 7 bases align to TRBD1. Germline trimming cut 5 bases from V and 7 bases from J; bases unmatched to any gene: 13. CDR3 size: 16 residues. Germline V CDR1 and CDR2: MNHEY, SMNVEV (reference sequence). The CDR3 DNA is TGTGCCAGCAGTAGAACCGGGAGCGAGGGGGCTGAAAAACTGTTTTTT. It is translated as CASSRTGSEGAEKLFF.

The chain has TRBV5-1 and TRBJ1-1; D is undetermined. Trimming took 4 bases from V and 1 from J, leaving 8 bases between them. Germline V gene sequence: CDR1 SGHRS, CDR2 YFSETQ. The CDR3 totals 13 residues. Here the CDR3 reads CASSTTQNTEAFF. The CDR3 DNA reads TGCGCCAGCAGCACGACACAGAACACTGAAGCTTTCTTT.

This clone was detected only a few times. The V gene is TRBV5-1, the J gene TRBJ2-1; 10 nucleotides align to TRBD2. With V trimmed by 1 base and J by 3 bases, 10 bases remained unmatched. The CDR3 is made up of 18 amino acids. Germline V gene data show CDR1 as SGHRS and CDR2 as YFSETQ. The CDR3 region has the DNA TGCGCCAGCAGCTTGTATCTAACTAGCGGGGATTACTACAATGAGCAGTTCTTC. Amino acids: CASSLYLTSGDYYNEQFF.

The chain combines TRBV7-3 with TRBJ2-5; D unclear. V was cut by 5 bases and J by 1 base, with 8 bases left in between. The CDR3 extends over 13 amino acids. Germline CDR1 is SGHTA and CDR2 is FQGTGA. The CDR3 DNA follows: TGTGCCAGCAGCCTCACAGCCCAAGAGACCCAGTACTTC. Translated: CASSLTAQETQYF.

Here the CDR3 DNA reads TGTGCCAGCAGCATGAATAGCAATCAGCCCCAGCATTTT. This gives the protein CASSMNSNQPQHF. V and J are TRBV7-8 and TRBJ1-5; D is unclear. V lost 5 bases and J 0 bases, leaving 5 bases between the germline ends. Germline CDR1 and CDR2: SGHVS and FQNEAQ. CDR3 length equals 13 residues.

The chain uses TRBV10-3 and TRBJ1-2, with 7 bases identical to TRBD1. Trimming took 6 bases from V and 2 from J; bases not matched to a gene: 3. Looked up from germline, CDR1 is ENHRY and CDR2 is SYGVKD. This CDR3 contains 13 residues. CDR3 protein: CAISQGQNYGYTF. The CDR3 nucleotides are TGTGCCATCAGCCAGGGACAGAACTATGGCTACACCTTC.

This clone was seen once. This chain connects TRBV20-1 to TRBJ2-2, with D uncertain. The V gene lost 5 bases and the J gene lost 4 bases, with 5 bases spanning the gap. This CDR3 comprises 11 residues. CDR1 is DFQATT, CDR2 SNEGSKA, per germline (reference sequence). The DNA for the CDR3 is TGCAGTGCTCGGCGCACCGGGGAGCTGTTTTTT. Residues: CSARRTGELFF.

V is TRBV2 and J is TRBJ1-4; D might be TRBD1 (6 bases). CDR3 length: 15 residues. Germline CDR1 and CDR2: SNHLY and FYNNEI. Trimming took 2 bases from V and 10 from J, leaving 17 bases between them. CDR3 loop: CASSEWGTPGGKLFF. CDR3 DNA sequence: TGTGCCAGCAGTGAATGGGGGACACCTGGGGGAAAACTGTTTTTT.

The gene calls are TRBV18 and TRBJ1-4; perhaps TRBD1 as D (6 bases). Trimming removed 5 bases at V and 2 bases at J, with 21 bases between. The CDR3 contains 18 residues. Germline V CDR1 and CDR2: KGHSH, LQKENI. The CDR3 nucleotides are TGTGCCAGCTCAAAATCCTCGTCCGGGGGCTCGACTAATGAAAAACTGTTTTTT. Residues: CASSKSSSGGSTNEKLFF.

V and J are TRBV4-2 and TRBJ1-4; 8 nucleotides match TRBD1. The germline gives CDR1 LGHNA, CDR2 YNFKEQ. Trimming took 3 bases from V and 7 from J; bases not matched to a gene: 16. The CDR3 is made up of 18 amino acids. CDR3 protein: CASSHVGAGGGKGEKLFF. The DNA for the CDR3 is TGTGCCAGCAGCCACGTGGGGGCAGGGGGCGGGAAGGGTGAAAAACTGTTTTTT.

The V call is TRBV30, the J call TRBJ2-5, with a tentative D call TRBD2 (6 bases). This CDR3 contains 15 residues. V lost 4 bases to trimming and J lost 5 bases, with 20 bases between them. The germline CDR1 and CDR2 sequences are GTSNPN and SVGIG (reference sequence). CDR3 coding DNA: TGTGCCTGGAAGGTATCTGGAGGGAATGCGGAGACCCAGTACTTC. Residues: CAWKVSGGNAETQYF.

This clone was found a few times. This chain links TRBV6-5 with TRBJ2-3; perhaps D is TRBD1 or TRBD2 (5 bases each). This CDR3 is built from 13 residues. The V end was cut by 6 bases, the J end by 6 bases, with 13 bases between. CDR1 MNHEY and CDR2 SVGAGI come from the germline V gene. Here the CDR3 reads CASSPKWGDTQYF. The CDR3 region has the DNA TGTGCCAGCAGCCCCAAATGGGGGGATACGCAGTATTTT.

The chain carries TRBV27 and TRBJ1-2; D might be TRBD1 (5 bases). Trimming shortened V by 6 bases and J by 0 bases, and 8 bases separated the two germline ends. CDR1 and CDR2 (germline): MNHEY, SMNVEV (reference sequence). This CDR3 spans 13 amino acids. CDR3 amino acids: CASRQTANYGYTF. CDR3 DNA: TGTGCCAGCAGACAGACAGCTAACTATGGCTACACCTTC.

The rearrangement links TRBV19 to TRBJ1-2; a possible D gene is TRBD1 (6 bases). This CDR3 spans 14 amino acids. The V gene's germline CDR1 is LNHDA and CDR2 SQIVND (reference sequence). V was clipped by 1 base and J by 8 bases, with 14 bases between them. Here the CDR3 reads CASSIVRTDLGYTF. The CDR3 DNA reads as TGTGCCAGTAGTATAGTCAGGACAGACCTCGGCTACACCTTC.

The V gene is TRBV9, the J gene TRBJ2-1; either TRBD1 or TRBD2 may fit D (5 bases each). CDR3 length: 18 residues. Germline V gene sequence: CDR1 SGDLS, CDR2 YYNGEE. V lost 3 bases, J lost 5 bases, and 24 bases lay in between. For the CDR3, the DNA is TGTGCCAGCAGCGCCGGGTGGGGGAGAGCAAGGGCAGACAATGAGCAGTTCTTC. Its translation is CASSAGWGRARADNEQFF.

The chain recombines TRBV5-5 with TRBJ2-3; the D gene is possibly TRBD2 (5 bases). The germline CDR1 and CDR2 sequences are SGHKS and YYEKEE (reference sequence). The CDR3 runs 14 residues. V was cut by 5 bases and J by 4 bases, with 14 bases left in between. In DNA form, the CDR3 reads TGTGCCAGCAGGTGGGAGTCAGCGGCAGATACGCAGTATTTT. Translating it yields CASRWESAADTQYF. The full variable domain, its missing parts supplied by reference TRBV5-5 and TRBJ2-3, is DAGVTQSPTHLIKTRGQQVTLRCSPISGHKSVSWYQQVLGQGPQFIFQYYEKEERGRGNFPDRFSARQFPNYSSELNVNALLLGDSALYLCASRWESAADTQYFGPGTRLTVL.

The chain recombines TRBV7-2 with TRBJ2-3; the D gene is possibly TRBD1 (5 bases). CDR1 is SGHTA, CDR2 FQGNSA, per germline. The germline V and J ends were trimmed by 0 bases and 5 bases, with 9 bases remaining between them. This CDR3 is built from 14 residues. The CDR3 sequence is CASSLARVLDTQYF. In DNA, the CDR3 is TGTGCCAGCAGCTTAGCCAGGGTCTTAGATACGCAGTATTTT.

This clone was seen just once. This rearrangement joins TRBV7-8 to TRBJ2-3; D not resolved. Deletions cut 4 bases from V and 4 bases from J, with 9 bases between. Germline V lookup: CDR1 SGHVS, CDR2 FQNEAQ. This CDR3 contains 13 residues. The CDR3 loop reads CASSSRRSDTQYF. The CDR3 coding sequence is TGTGCCAGCAGCTCCAGACGGTCAGATACGCAGTATTTT.

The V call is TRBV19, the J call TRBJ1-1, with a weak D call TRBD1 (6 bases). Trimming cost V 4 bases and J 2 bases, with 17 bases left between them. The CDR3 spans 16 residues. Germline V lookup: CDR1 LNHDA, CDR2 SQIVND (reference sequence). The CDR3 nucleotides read TGTGCCAGTAGTAAGGGGGTTGGGGGCGAAAACACTGAAGCTTTCTTT. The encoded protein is CASSKGVGGENTEAFF.

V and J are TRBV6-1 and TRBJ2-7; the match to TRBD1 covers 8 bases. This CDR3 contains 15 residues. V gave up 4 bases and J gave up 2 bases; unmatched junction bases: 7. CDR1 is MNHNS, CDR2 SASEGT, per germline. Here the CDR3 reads CASSATGTGPYEQYF. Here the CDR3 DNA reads TGTGCCAGCAGTGCAACCGGGACAGGTCCCTACGAGCAGTACTTC.

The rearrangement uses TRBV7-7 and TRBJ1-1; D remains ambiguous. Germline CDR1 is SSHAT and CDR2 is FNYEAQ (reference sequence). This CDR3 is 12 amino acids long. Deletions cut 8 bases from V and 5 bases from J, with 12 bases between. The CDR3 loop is CASGPIGTEAFF. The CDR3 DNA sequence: TGTGCCAGCGGCCCGATTGGGACTGAAGCTTTCTTT.

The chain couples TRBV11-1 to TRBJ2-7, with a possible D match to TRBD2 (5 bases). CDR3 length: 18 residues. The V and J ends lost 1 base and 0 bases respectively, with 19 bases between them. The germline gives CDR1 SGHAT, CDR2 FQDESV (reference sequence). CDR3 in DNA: TGTGCCAGCAGCTTAGGCCCTTTGGCCCCCGCGGGCTCCTACGAGCAGTACTTC. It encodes CASSLGPLAPAGSYEQYF.

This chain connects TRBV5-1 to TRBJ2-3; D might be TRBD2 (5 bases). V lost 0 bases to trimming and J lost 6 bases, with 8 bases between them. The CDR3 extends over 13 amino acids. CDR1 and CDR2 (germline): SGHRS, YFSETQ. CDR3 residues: CASSLAGMDTQYF. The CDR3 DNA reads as TGCGCCAGCAGCTTGGCCGGGATGGATACGCAGTATTTT.

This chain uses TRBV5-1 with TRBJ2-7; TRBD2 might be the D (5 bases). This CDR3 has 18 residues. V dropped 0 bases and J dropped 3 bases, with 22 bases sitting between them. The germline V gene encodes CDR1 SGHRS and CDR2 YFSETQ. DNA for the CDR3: TGCGCCAGCAGCTTGGAATTTTTGGAACGGGAAGGAAACTACGAGCAGTACTTC. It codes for CASSLEFLEREGNYEQYF.

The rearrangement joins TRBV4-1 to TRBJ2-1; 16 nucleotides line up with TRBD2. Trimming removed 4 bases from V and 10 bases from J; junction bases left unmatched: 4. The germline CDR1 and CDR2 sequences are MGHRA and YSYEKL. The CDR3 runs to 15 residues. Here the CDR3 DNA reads TGCGCCAGCAGCCTTGGGACTAGCGGGAGGGCAGAGCAGTTCTTC. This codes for CASSLGTSGRAEQFF.